The T cell receptor beta chain described here comes from a study of response to subunit inactivated influenza vaccine. TCRdb independently ran MiXCR on the RT-PCR reads; one entry per CDR3 protein. In the table there are about 620,000 distinct CDR3 sequences, about 11% of which are singletons. Germline lookup yields CDR1 MNHEY and CDR2 SMNVEV (reference sequence). There are 12 residues in the CDR3. The V and J ends lost 6 bases and 5 bases respectively, with 7 bases between them. This sample also belongs to another study, concerning T cells expressing NK-cell markers. According to that study: 5'RACE template switching built TCR beta cDNA with unique molecular identifiers. For a few donors, these clonotypes were likewise the leading ones in the CD3+CD56-NKG2C+ fraction.

Sequencing used PBMCs from blood, obtained on the day of vaccination. This chain joins TRBV27 and TRBJ1-4; no clear D gene. This clonotype originated in a man aged 45-60 years who received an inactivated influenza vaccine. CDR3 DNA: TGTGCCAGCAGCTGGGCCAATGAAAAACTGTTTTTT. As protein: CASSWANEKLFF.